This is a list of T cell receptor beta chains from one sample in a study of radiotherapy plus CTLA-4 blockade in lung cancer. Libraries were prepared by immunoSEQ multiplex PCR; TCRdb keeps only in-frame clonotypes and omits some of them. The sample yields some 77,000 clones, approximately 83% seen once. Sequences were derived from peripheral blood, sampled from a patient treated with radiotherapy plus ipilimumab. The receptors originated from a human donor with non-small cell lung cancer who had a partial response to radiotherapy plus ipilimumab. Each CDR3 is given with its conserved first and last residue. The order of the fields is D gene, V gene, clone size, J gene, CDR3 DNA, CDR3 protein. D genes are given only for firm matches. Size is stated for part of the rows, as once, few or many counts, or as a class when the clone is expanded.

.	TRBV6-1	.	TRBJ1-1	TGTGCCAGTCGGGTTGACCGAGCCGTCAACACTGAAGCTTTCTTT	CASRVDRAVNTEAFF
TRBD1	TRBV30	.	TRBJ1-6	TGTGCCTGGAGTGAATTGGAGGGACAGGGGTTTTCACCCCTCCACTTT	CAWSELEGQGFSPLHF
.	TRBV12-5	.	TRBJ1-2	TGTGCTAGTGCCCGAGGGGGGGGCTATGGCTACACCTTC	CASARGGGYGYTF
TRBD1	TRBV30	.	TRBJ2-7	TGTGCCTGGAGTGTAAATCAGGGGGCATACGAGCAGTACTTC	CAWSVNQGAYEQYF
TRBD2	TRBV5-1	few	TRBJ2-3	TGCGCCAGCAGCCCTAGCGGGAGTGGTGGGACAGATACGCAGTATTTT	CASSPSGSGGTDTQYF
TRBD1	TRBV4-3	.	TRBJ1-5	TGCGCCAGCAGCCAAGCTTTCAGGGGGCGGAGCAATCAGCCCCAGCATTTT	CASSQAFRGRSNQPQHF
TRBD2	TRBV6-6	.	TRBJ2-5	TGTGCCACCATGGAACTAGCGGGAGGATGGGGGGAGACCCAGTACTTC	CATMELAGGWGETQYF
.	TRBV6-5	.	TRBJ1-1	TGTGCCAGCAGTTACTCGTCGGGATCTGAAGCTTTCTTT	CASSYSSGSEAFF
.	TRBV15	.	TRBJ2-6	TGTGCCACCAGCAGAGGGCCTTACTCTGGGGCCAACGTCCTGACTTTC	CATSRGPYSGANVLTF
.	TRBV19	.	TRBJ1-1	TGTGCCAGTAGTATGGGGGGTACGGGCACTGAAGCTTTCTTT	CASSMGGTGTEAFF
.	TRBV28	few	TRBJ1-5	TGTGCCAGCAGTTTTCACCCAGGAAGGGACAACAATCAGCCCCAGCATTTT	CASSFHPGRDNNQPQHF
.	TRBV9	.	TRBJ2-1	TGTGCCAGCAGCCTCCAGGGCACCCAGGGCAATGAGCAGTTCTTC	CASSLQGTQGNEQFF
.	TRBV7-9	.	TRBJ1-3	TGTGCCAGCAGCTTCTGGGACACCAACTCTGGAAACACCATATATTTT	CASSFWDTNSGNTIYF
TRBD1	TRBV4-1	.	TRBJ1-5	TGCGCCAGCAGCCAAGGGACAGGGGGTCATCAGCCCCAGCATTTT	CASSQGTGGHQPQHF
TRBD2	TRBV5-1	.	TRBJ2-3	TGCGCCAGCAGATCGGGACTAGCGGGGGGGGATACGCAGTATTTT	CASRSGLAGGDTQYF
TRBD2	TRBV28	.	TRBJ2-7	TGTGCCAGCAGTTTACTAGCGGGAGTAGGATTGCAGTACTTC	CASSLLAGVGLQYF
.	TRBV27	once	TRBJ1-1	TGTGCCAGCAGATGGCGGGGCCCGAACACTGAAGCTTTCTTT	CASRWRGPNTEAFF
TRBD1	TRBV6-5	.	TRBJ1-1	TGTGCCAGCATCCGGGACAGAGTGAACACTGAAGCTTTCTTT	CASIRDRVNTEAFF
.	TRBV4-2	.	TRBJ2-7	TGTGCCAGCAGCCAAGATGGGACAAACGAGCAGTACTTC	CASSQDGTNEQYF
.	TRBV18	.	TRBJ2-3	TGTGCCAGCTCACCACAGGCTAGCGCCACAGATACGCAGTATTTT	CASSPQASATDTQYF
.	TRBV6-5	.	TRBJ2-5	TGTGCCAGCATTTCCCAGGGTTATCAAGAGACCCAGTACTTC	CASISQGYQETQYF
.	TRBV9	once	TRBJ2-3	TGTGCCAGCAGCGCACTCGCTGGGCCAGATACGCAGTATTTT	CASSALAGPDTQYF
TRBD1	TRBV27	.	TRBJ2-1	TGTGCCAGCAGTGTAGGGACAGGGGGTTACAATGAGCAGTTCTTC	CASSVGTGGYNEQFF
.	TRBV6-1	.	TRBJ1-5	TGTGCCAGCAGAAAACAGGAGATTCTCAATCAGCCCCAGCATTTT	CASRKQEILNQPQHF
.	TRBV11-2	.	TRBJ1-1	TGTGCCAGCAGCTTACTAGGCCAGCTGAACACTGAAGCTTTCTTT	CASSLLGQLNTEAFF
TRBD1	TRBV2	.	TRBJ2-1	TGTGCCAGCAGTGGGGACAGGTACAATGAGCAGTTCTTC	CASSGDRYNEQFF
TRBD1	TRBV11-3	.	TRBJ1-3	TGTGCCAGCAGCCCCCAGGACAGGTTGGGAAACACCATATATTTT	CASSPQDRLGNTIYF
TRBD2	TRBV7-9	.	TRBJ2-5	TGTGCCAGCAGCTTATTAGCGGGAGGGTACCAAGAGACCCAGTACTTC	CASSLLAGGYQETQYF
TRBD1	TRBV6-5	.	TRBJ1-1	TGTGCCAGCAGTTCCGGGACAGGGGGTCTTTCTGAGGCTTTCTTT	CASSSGTGGLSEAFF
.	TRBV18	.	TRBJ1-5	TGTGCCAGCTCACCAGCAGGAGGAAATCAGCCCCAGCATTTT	CASSPAGGNQPQHF
.	TRBV10-3	few	TRBJ1-2	TGTGCCATCAATTCGGTCCTCGGGGACTATGGCTACACCTTC	CAINSVLGDYGYTF
.	TRBV28	.	TRBJ1-6	TGTGCCAGCAGTGCCCCAGGTTCACCCCTCCACTTT	CASSAPGSPLHF
.	TRBV30	few	TRBJ2-1	TGTGCCTGGAGTTCTAATGAGCAGTTCTTC	CAWSSNEQFF
.	TRBV28	.	TRBJ1-2	TGTGCCAGCAGTTTAGCGCTGAGCTACACCTTC	CASSLALSYTF
TRBD2	TRBV9	.	TRBJ2-3	TGTGCCAGCAGGCCTAGCGGGGTCACAGATACGCAGTATTTT	CASRPSGVTDTQYF
TRBD2	TRBV5-1	.	TRBJ2-2	TGCGCCAGCAGGGGGACTAGCGGGCCCGGGGAGCTGTTTTTT	CASRGTSGPGELFF
TRBD1	TRBV10-3	.	TRBJ2-3	TGTGCCATCGGAACAGGGGCCGATACGCAGTATTTT	CAIGTGADTQYF
.	TRBV28	.	TRBJ2-7	TGTGCCAGCAGTTTACTACTAGCTAGCGAGCAGTACTTC	CASSLLLASEQYF
TRBD1	TRBV5-1	.	TRBJ2-7	TGCGCCAGCGGGCACCCAATGGGACAGGGGAGCTACGAGCAGTACTTC	CASGHPMGQGSYEQYF
.	TRBV12-5	once	TRBJ1-5	TGTGCTAGTGGTTATGAGCCAGGACAGCCCCAGCATTTT	CASGYEPGQPQHF
.	TRBV6-1	.	TRBJ2-7	TGTGCCAGCAGTGAAAACGGCCCCCAGGCCTACGAGCAGTACTTC	CASSENGPQAYEQYF
.	TRBV6-1	.	TRBJ2-2	TGTGCCAGCAGTGAACCGGGACTCGGCTGGGGGGAGCTGTTTTTT	CASSEPGLGWGELFF
TRBD2	TRBV27	.	TRBJ2-3	TGTGCCAGCAGTTTCAAGGCCGGGACTAGTTTAGATACGCAGTATTTT	CASSFKAGTSLDTQYF
TRBD1	TRBV27	.	TRBJ2-3	TGTGCCAGCAGTCTGGAGACAGGGGGCTTAGATACGCAGTATTTT	CASSLETGGLDTQYF
TRBD1	TRBV19	.	TRBJ1-3	TGTGCCAGTAGCCAACAGGGGGTCGGAAACACCATATATTTT	CASSQQGVGNTIYF